One and the same sample provided the 13 T cell receptor beta chains below, sequenced in a study of blood T cell repertoires in COVID-19. Only in-frame clones appear in the TCRdb table, and some are missing; sequencing was by immunoSEQ multiplex PCR. Seen here are about 170,000 clones, 65% to 85% observed once, and the top ten hold 11%. The sample taken for sequencing was peripheral blood. The receptors derive from a man aged 65-85 years with active or convalescent COVID-19.

This clone has a handful of counts. The chain couples TRBV30 to TRBJ2-1; TRBD2 matches at 10 bases. In germline, CDR1 is GTSNPN, CDR2 SVGIG (reference sequence). The CDR3 extends over 14 amino acids. Losses at the gene ends were 1 base for V and 4 bases for J; bases not matched to a gene: 1. This CDR3 reads CAWSASGGYNEQFF. The CDR3 DNA follows: TGTGCCTGGAGTGCTAGCGGGGGTTACAATGAGCAGTTCTTC. Complete variable domain (other parts from reference TRBV30 and TRBJ2-1): SQTIHQWPATLVQPVGSPLSLECTVEGTSNPNLYWYRQAAGRGLQLLFYSVGIGQISSEVPQNLSASRPQDRQFILSSKKLLLSDSGFYLCAWSASGGYNEQFFGPGTRLTVL.

This chain connects TRBV18 to TRBJ1-1; 8 positions match TRBD1. The CDR3 runs to 15 residues. Trimming at V came to 7 bases and at J to 1 base, leaving 8 bases not matched to a gene. The germline gives CDR1 KGHSH, CDR2 LQKENI. The DNA for the CDR3 is TGTGCCAGCTACGACAGGGGATCACGGAACACTGAAGCTTTCTTT. Translation gives CASYDRGSRNTEAFF.

Note on this clone: The conserved phenylalanine or tryptophan is not found at the CDR3 terminus, so this likely reflects a read error. It is unclear where the CDR3 begins or ends on the DNA, so no DNA is shown, and the CDR3 is as TCRdb lists it. The genes are TRBV2 and TRBJ2-3; the D call in the table, TRBD2, was not verified against the DNA. CDR1 is SNHLY and CDR2 is FYNNEI in the germline V gene. The CDR3 length equals 13 residues, ends included. CDR3 amino acids: CASSRETSGSPAV.

CDR3 in DNA: TGTGCCAGCAGTCTTGGACTCGGGGAGCTGTTTTTT. Its protein product is CASSLGLGELFF. This chain links TRBV7-2 with TRBJ2-2, with D possibly matching TRBD2 (5 bases). V gave up 6 bases and J gave up 7 bases, with 9 bases separating them. Germline V gene sequence: CDR1 SGHTA, CDR2 FQGNSA. The CDR3 has 12 amino acids.

The J gene is TRBJ1-1, the V gene TRBV20-1; D gene unclear. Germline CDR1 and CDR2: DFQATT and SNEGSKA (reference sequence). This CDR3 comprises 11 residues. Trimming left V 3 bases short and J 6 bases short, with 8 bases between. The CDR3 here is CSASQTSEAFF. The DNA for the CDR3 is TGCAGTGCTAGTCAGACTTCTGAAGCTTTCTTT.

This chain links TRBV6-5 with TRBJ1-3; D unresolved. CDR1 is MNHEY and CDR2 is SVGAGI in the germline V gene. Trimming pared 2 bases from V and 0 bases from J, leaving 8 bases between. The CDR3 runs to 15 residues. The CDR3 coding sequence is TGTGCCAGCAGTTACGGGCGCCCCTCTGGAAACACCATATATTTT. Protein sequence: CASSYGRPSGNTIYF.

CDR3 DNA: TGTGCCAGCAGCCAGGGCAGGGAGGATGAAAAACTGTTTTTT. Translation: CASSQGREDEKLFF. V usage is TRBV4-2 and J usage is TRBJ1-4, with D tentatively TRBD1 (5 bases). Germline values: CDR1 LGHNA, CDR2 YNFKEQ. V was trimmed by 3 bases and J by 6 bases, leaving 11 bases between them. This CDR3 comprises 14 residues.

The V and J genes are TRBV30 and TRBJ2-1, with 7 bases fitting TRBD1. The length of the CDR3 is 14 residues. Germline-derived CDR1 and CDR2 are GTSNPN and SVGIG (reference sequence). Trimming cost V 3 bases and J 0 bases; bases outside gene matches: 2. The CDR3 region has the DNA TGTGCCTGGAGGGGGGACAGCTCCTACAATGAGCAGTTCTTC. Its protein product is CAWRGDSSYNEQFF.

The V and J genes are TRBV10-2 and TRBJ1-2; D is perhaps TRBD1 (6 bases). The germline V and J ends were trimmed by 1 base and 3 bases, with 9 bases remaining between them. The CDR3 loop spans 14 amino acids. CDR1 and CDR2 from the germline V gene are WSHSY and SAAADI. The CDR3 coding sequence is TGCGCCAGCAGTGAGTACAGGGCCGACTATGGCTACACCTTC. Translating it yields CASSEYRADYGYTF.

J is TRBJ1-4 and V is TRBV7-2; TRBD1 matches at 10 bases. Germline loops: CDR1 SGHTA, CDR2 FQGNSA. The CDR3 length is 14 residues. The ends lost 6 bases at V and 6 bases at J; junction bases unmatched: 4. The CDR3 protein is CASSSGTGDEKLFF. CDR3 bases: TGTGCCAGCAGTTCCGGGACAGGGGATGAAAAACTGTTTTTT.

This clone was found once. The chain carries TRBV7-8 and TRBJ2-5; no firm D call. The CDR3 extends over 13 amino acids. V gave up 4 bases and J gave up 1 base, with 7 bases separating them. Germline lookup yields CDR1 SGHVS and CDR2 FQNEAQ. Written as DNA, the CDR3 is TGTGCCAGCAGCTCCGGTCTCCAAGAGACCCAGTACTTC. Residues: CASSSGLQETQYF. Using reference TRBV7-8 and TRBJ2-5 for the parts outside the CDR3, the full variable domain is GAGVSQSPRYKVAKRGQDVALRCDPISGHVSLFWYQQALGQGPEFLTYFQNEAQLDKSGLPSDRFFAERPEGSVSTLKIQRTQQEDSAVYLCASSSGLQETQYFGPGTRLLVL.

The V call is TRBV5-8, the J call TRBJ2-7, with TRBD1 matching 8 bases. Germline CDR1 reads SGHTS; CDR2 reads YDEGEE. Trimming removed 5 bases from V and 2 bases from J; junction bases left unmatched: 6. This CDR3 contains 14 residues. In nucleotides, the CDR3 is TGTGCCAGCAGTCCCAGGACAGGGACCTACGAGCAGTACTTC. Translated: CASSPRTGTYEQYF.

The genes are TRBV5-1 and TRBJ2-1, with 8 bases aligning to TRBD1. The CDR3 runs 15 residues. Trimming took 0 bases from V and 8 from J; bases not matched to a gene: 7. Germline CDR1 reads SGHRS; CDR2 reads YFSETQ. This CDR3 is CASSLGFHRGDEQFF. The CDR3 DNA reads as TGCGCCAGCAGCTTGGGGTTCCACAGGGGGGATGAGCAGTTCTTC.